This is a list of T cell receptor beta chains from one sample in a study of blood T cell repertoires in COVID-19. Assay used: immunoSEQ multiplex PCR; TCRdb lists only in-frame clones, some missing. This sample has roughly 200,000 clones, with roughly 78% found just once. Source material: peripheral blood. Every receptor here comes from a woman aged 80 or older with active or convalescent COVID-19. Each CDR3 is given with its conserved first and last residue. A D gene is named only where the DNA matches it firmly. Size tells how often a clone was seen (once, few, many) or the class of an expanded clone, and some rows leave it out.

TRBJ1-6 TRBV19 - - CASSPHAGGNSPLHF TGTGCCAGTAGTCCCCATGCGGGGGGCAATTCACCCCTCCACTTT
TRBJ1-3 TRBV27 TRBD1 - CASSQGAGGNTIYF TGTGCCAGCAGTCAGGGGGCAGGAGGAAACACCATATATTTT
TRBJ1-5 TRBV5-8 TRBD1 - CASSSWTGSQAGNQPQHF TGTGCCAGCAGCTCCTGGACAGGGAGCCAGGCCGGCAATCAGCCCCAGCATTTT
TRBJ1-1 TRBV11-2 - - CASSLDYFSEVSFF TGTGCCAGCAGCTTAGATTATTTCAGCGAGGTGTCTTTCTTT
TRBJ1-1 TRBV25-1 - - CASSGSIRGAAEAFF TGTGCCAGCAGTGGGTCGATACGGGGGGCGGCTGAAGCTTTCTTT
TRBJ1-5 TRBV6-2/TRBV6-3 - - CASSYGRTSHQPQHF TGTGCCAGCAGTTACGGTCGTACTTCCCATCAGCCCCAGCATTTT
TRBJ2-7 TRBV20-1 - - CSASQNYEQYF TGCAGTGCTTCCCAGAATTACGAGCAGTACTTC
TRBJ1-4 TRBV28 - - CASRPHGNINEKLFF TGTGCCAGCAGGCCACACGGGAACATAAATGAAAAACTGTTTTTT
TRBJ1-2 TRBV4-1 - - CASSQVTPGPGANYGYTF TGCGCCAGCAGCCAAGTTACCCCCGGTCCGGGGGCTAACTATGGCTACACCTTC
TRBJ2-3 TRBV24-1 - many CATSGGVGTDTQYF TGTGCCACCAGTGGGGGGGTAGGCACAGATACGCAGTATTTT
TRBJ2-3 TRBV27 - - CASTTRGLRTDTQYF TGTGCCAGCACCACCAGGGGCCTTCGCACAGATACGCAGTATTTT
TRBJ2-5 TRBV4-2 TRBD1 - CASSQADRGDLGETQYF TGTGCCAGCAGCCAAGCGGACAGGGGCGATTTGGGAGAGACCCAGTACTTC
TRBJ2-5 TRBV5-1 - - CASSLVQGSQETQYF TGCGCCAGCAGCTTGGTCCAGGGGTCCCAAGAGACCCAGTACTTC
TRBJ2-7 TRBV11-3 TRBD1 - CASSLGGTGNEQYF TGTGCCAGCAGCTTAGGTGGGACAGGGAACGAGCAGTACTTC
TRBJ1-6 TRBV10-3 - once CALGQPGSPLHF TGTGCCCTCGGACAGCCCGGTTCACCCCTCCACTTT
TRBJ2-7 TRBV18 TRBD1 - CASSRGQGLGSEQYF TGTGCCAGCTCACGGGGACAGGGGCTGGGGAGCGAGCAGTACTTC
TRBJ2-5 TRBV19 TRBD1 - CASRGQGQETQYF TGTGCCAGTAGGGGACAGGGCCAAGAGACCCAGTACTTC
TRBJ1-1 TRBV5-1 - - CASSLSETMNTEAFF TGCGCCAGCAGCTTGTCGGAGACTATGAACACTGAAGCTTTCTTT
TRBJ2-7 TRBV5-4 TRBD1 - CASSRIQGDEQYF TGTGCCAGCAGCCGTATACAGGGGGACGAGCAGTACTTC
TRBJ2-1 TRBV28 TRBD2 - CASRPATRGAGYNEQFF TGTGCCAGCAGACCGGCCACGCGGGGGGCCGGCTACAATGAGCAGTTCTTC
TRBJ1-1 TRBV4-3 TRBD1 - CASSWDRNTEAFF TGCGCCAGCAGCTGGGACAGGAACACTGAAGCTTTCTTT
TRBJ1-1 TRBV6-5 TRBD1 - CASSNRGEAFF TGTGCCAGCAGTAACAGGGGTGAAGCTTTCTTT
TRBJ2-4 TRBV7-2 - - CASSLVREDIQYF TGTGCCAGCAGCTTAGTCCGGGAAGACATTCAGTACTTC
TRBJ1-3 TRBV6-4 - - CASSDRVSSSGNTIYF TGTGCCAGCAGTGACCGTGTCTCGAGCTCTGGAAACACCATATATTTT
TRBJ1-6 TRBV6-5 TRBD1 - CASSYRQGLNSPLHF TGTGCCAGCAGTTATCGACAGGGCCTTAATTCACCCCTCCACTTT
TRBJ1-6 TRBV6-6 - - CASSRPGQGYNSPLHF TGTGCCAGCAGCCGACCTGGTCAGGGATACAATTCACCCCTCCACTTT
TRBJ2-7 TRBV6-1 TRBD2 - CASREGIAGGHEQYF TGTGCCAGCAGAGAAGGCATAGCGGGGGGGCACGAGCAGTACTTC
TRBJ2-5 TRBV7-3 - - CASSLTGGETQYF TGTGCCAGCAGCTTAACCGGGGGAGAGACCCAGTACTTC
TRBJ1-1 TRBV7-3 - - CASSYPGLSRNTEAFF TGTGCCAGCAGCTACCCAGGTTTGTCCAGGAACACTGAAGCTTTCTTT
TRBJ1-1 TRBV6-2/TRBV6-3 - - CASSYSYRTENTEAFF TGTGCCAGCAGTTACTCCTACCGGACAGAAAACACTGAAGCTTTCTTT
TRBJ2-7 TRBV6-5 - - CASSYWGGRAHEQYF TGTGCCAGCAGTTACTGGGGGGGCCGGGCCCACGAGCAGTACTTC
TRBJ1-2 TRBV30 - once CAGRNYGYTF TGTGCCGGCAGGAACTATGGCTACACCTTC
TRBJ2-1 TRBV10-2 TRBD2 - CASRGWTSGLNEQFF TGCGCCAGCAGGGGGTGGACTAGCGGCCTCAATGAGCAGTTCTTC
TRBJ2-2 TRBV6-5 TRBD1 few CAIGRSGGPTGELFF TGTGCCATCGGGAGATCAGGGGGCCCCACCGGGGAGCTGTTTTTT
TRBJ1-6 TRBV10-1 - - CASKPAAANGDSPLHF TGCGCCAGCAAGCCGGCAGCGGCAAACGGGGATTCACCCCTCCACTTT
TRBJ2-3 TRBV28 TRBD2 - CASSLWPSGGGPHPQYF TGTGCCAGCAGTTTATGGCCTAGCGGGGGGGGACCCCATCCGCAGTATTTT
TRBJ1-4 TRBV4-2 - - CASSHRASTNEKLFF TGTGCCAGCAGCCACAGGGCTTCTACTAATGAAAAACTGTTTTTT
TRBJ2-7 TRBV19 - - CASSIFNRKGEQYF TGTGCCAGTAGTATATTCAACAGGAAGGGCGAGCAGTACTTC
TRBJ1-3 TRBV6-5 - - CASSPLGRDGNTIYF TGTGCCAGCAGCCCACTCGGGAGGGACGGAAACACCATATATTTT
TRBJ2-7 TRBV29-1 - - CSVEDPGEQYF TGCAGCGTTGAAGACCCCGGGGAGCAGTACTTC
TRBJ2-1 TRBV7-9 - - CASSKRQGSSYNEQFF TGTGCCAGCAGCAAACGGCAGGGGAGCTCCTACAATGAGCAGTTCTTC